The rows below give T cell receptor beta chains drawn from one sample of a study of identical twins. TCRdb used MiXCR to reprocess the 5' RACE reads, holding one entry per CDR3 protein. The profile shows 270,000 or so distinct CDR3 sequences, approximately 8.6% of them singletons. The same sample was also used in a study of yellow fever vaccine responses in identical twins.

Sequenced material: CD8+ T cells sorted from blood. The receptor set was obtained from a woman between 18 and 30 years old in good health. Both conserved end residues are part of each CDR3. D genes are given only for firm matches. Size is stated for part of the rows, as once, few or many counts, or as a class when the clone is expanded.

CDR3nt: TGTGCCAGCAGCCACCCAGGACTAACCCCTAGCACAGATACGCAGTATTTT
CDR3aa: CASSHPGLTPSTDTQYF
len: 17
abundance: .
v_gene: TRBV4-2
d_gene: .
j_gene: TRBJ2-3

CDR3nt: TGTGCCAGCAGCTCGAGTGGCGAGGGCAACGAGCAGTACTTC
CDR3aa: CASSSSGEGNEQYF
len: 14
abundance: .
v_gene: TRBV6-1
d_gene: .
j_gene: TRBJ2-7

CDR3nt: TGTGCCAGCCGGCCGGGGGGCAATAGAGAGACCCAGTACTTC
CDR3aa: CASRPGGNRETQYF
len: 14
abundance: many
v_gene: TRBV7-9
d_gene: .
j_gene: TRBJ2-5

CDR3nt: TGTGCCATCAGTGAAGCCCTCTACGAGCAGTACTTC
CDR3aa: CAISEALYEQYF
len: 12
abundance: many
v_gene: TRBV10-3
d_gene: .
j_gene: TRBJ2-7

CDR3nt: TGTGCCATAACAAACTACGATGAGCAGTTCTTC
CDR3aa: CAITNYDEQFF
len: 11
abundance: .
v_gene: TRBV2
d_gene: .
j_gene: TRBJ2-1

CDR3nt: TGTGCCAGCAGTTTGGTGAACCAGGGGACAGATACGCAGTATTTT
CDR3aa: CASSLVNQGTDTQYF
len: 15
abundance: many
v_gene: TRBV12-3/TRBV12-4
d_gene: .
j_gene: TRBJ2-3

CDR3nt: TGTGCCAGCAGCTTAACCCTCGCTAGCGGTCAAGAGACCCAGTACTTC
CDR3aa: CASSLTLASGQETQYF
len: 16
abundance: many
v_gene: TRBV7-9
d_gene: TRBD2
j_gene: TRBJ2-5

CDR3nt: TGTGCCAGCAGCGCAAGACAGGGGGAGTCCTACGAGCAGTACTTC
CDR3aa: CASSARQGESYEQYF
len: 15
abundance: few
v_gene: TRBV7-6
d_gene: TRBD1
j_gene: TRBJ2-7

CDR3nt: TGTGCCAGCAGTACAAGACAGGGTTTAAGCTCCTACGAGCAGTACTTC
CDR3aa: CASSTRQGLSSYEQYF
len: 16
abundance: .
v_gene: TRBV27
d_gene: TRBD1
j_gene: TRBJ2-7

CDR3nt: TGCAGCGTTGTAGAACAGAGGACCCCCGAGACCCAGTACTTC
CDR3aa: CSVVEQRTPETQYF
len: 14
abundance: few
v_gene: TRBV29-1
d_gene: .
j_gene: TRBJ2-5

CDR3nt: TGTGCCAGCAGCTTAGCTTCCGCTACTTACTTGAACACTGAAGCTTTCTTT
CDR3aa: CASSLASATYLNTEAFF
len: 17
abundance: .
v_gene: TRBV7-8
d_gene: .
j_gene: TRBJ1-1

CDR3nt: TGTGCCGCAGGCGTTAGGGCGGACACCGGGGAGCTGTTTTTT
CDR3aa: CAAGVRADTGELFF
len: 14
abundance: .
v_gene: TRBV12-3/TRBV12-4
d_gene: .
j_gene: TRBJ2-2

CDR3nt: TGTGCCAGCAGTTACGTACGTTTGGGTGAAAAACTGTTTTTT
CDR3aa: CASSYVRLGEKLFF
len: 14
abundance: .
v_gene: TRBV6-5
d_gene: .
j_gene: TRBJ1-4

CDR3nt: TGTGCCAGCAGCAAACACCCGACAGGTATTGATTCACCCCTCCACTTT
CDR3aa: CASSKHPTGIDSPLHF
len: 16
abundance: few
v_gene: TRBV9
d_gene: .
j_gene: TRBJ1-6

CDR3nt: TGCAGCGTGGGAGGAGGGCATTACAATGAGCAGTTCTTC
CDR3aa: CSVGGGHYNEQFF
len: 13
abundance: many
v_gene: TRBV29-1
d_gene: .
j_gene: TRBJ2-1

CDR3nt: TGTGCCAGCAGCTTGGGGGCAGGACCGTACGAGCAGTACTTC
CDR3aa: CASSLGAGPYEQYF
len: 14
abundance: few
v_gene: TRBV5-6
d_gene: .
j_gene: TRBJ2-7

CDR3nt: TGCGCCAGCAGGGGAACCTCCTACGAGCAGTACTTC
CDR3aa: CASRGTSYEQYF
len: 12
abundance: many
v_gene: TRBV5-1
d_gene: .
j_gene: TRBJ2-7

CDR3nt: TGTGCCAGCAGTGATACAGGGTCTCTTGACTATGGCTACACCTTC
CDR3aa: CASSDTGSLDYGYTF
len: 15
abundance: few
v_gene: TRBV28
d_gene: .
j_gene: TRBJ1-2

CDR3nt: TGTGCCAGCAGCTGGCTAGCGGGAGATACGCAGTATTTT
CDR3aa: CASSWLAGDTQYF
len: 13
abundance: .
v_gene: TRBV6-1
d_gene: TRBD2
j_gene: TRBJ2-3

CDR3nt: TGTGCCAGCAGCTCCCCCCGGGACAGGGAGTCTTTTGAGCAGTTCTTC
CDR3aa: CASSSPRDRESFEQFF
len: 16
abundance: many
v_gene: TRBV7-9
d_gene: TRBD1
j_gene: TRBJ2-1

CDR3nt: TGTGCCAGCAGCTTATTTCTAGCGGAGAGCTCCTACGAGCAGTACTTC
CDR3aa: CASSLFLAESSYEQYF
len: 16
abundance: few
v_gene: TRBV7-8
d_gene: TRBD2
j_gene: TRBJ2-7

CDR3nt: TGTGCCAGCAGTTCCCCGGGGGCAACGAACACCGGGGAGCTGTTTTTT
CDR3aa: CASSSPGATNTGELFF
len: 16
abundance: .
v_gene: TRBV27
d_gene: .
j_gene: TRBJ2-2

CDR3nt: TGTGCCAGCAGTTTAAGAGCGGAGGGCTCCTACGAGCAGTACTTC
CDR3aa: CASSLRAEGSYEQYF
len: 15
abundance: .
v_gene: TRBV27
d_gene: .
j_gene: TRBJ2-7

CDR3nt: TGTGCCAGCAGCCCAGACACCAACTCCTACGAGCAGTACTTC
CDR3aa: CASSPDTNSYEQYF
len: 14
abundance: many
v_gene: TRBV7-9
d_gene: .
j_gene: TRBJ2-7

CDR3nt: TGTGCCAGCAGCCTCGGCTCGCTCCAGGTGGCAGATACGCAGTATTTT
CDR3aa: CASSLGSLQVADTQYF
len: 16
abundance: few
v_gene: TRBV7-9
d_gene: .
j_gene: TRBJ2-3

CDR3nt: TGCGCCAGCAGCGTGGACAGGGCCCTTGAGCAGTTCTTC
CDR3aa: CASSVDRALEQFF
len: 13
abundance: .
v_gene: TRBV5-1
d_gene: TRBD1
j_gene: TRBJ2-1

CDR3nt: TGTGCCAGCAGCGTAGGATTCGGACCCCTTGAAGCTTTCTTT
CDR3aa: CASSVGFGPLEAFF
len: 14
abundance: .
v_gene: TRBV9
d_gene: .
j_gene: TRBJ1-1

CDR3nt: TGTGCCAGCAGAATGACGGGTAATTCACCCCTCCACTTT
CDR3aa: CASRMTGNSPLHF
len: 13
abundance: many
v_gene: TRBV28
d_gene: .
j_gene: TRBJ1-6

CDR3nt: TGTGCCAGCAGCTTAGTCCAGGGGGTTATCTATGGCTACACCTTC
CDR3aa: CASSLVQGVIYGYTF
len: 15
abundance: few
v_gene: TRBV7-9
d_gene: TRBD1
j_gene: TRBJ1-2

CDR3nt: TGTGCCATCACCCGGGGACAGGGGGCCGTAGGGAACACCGGGGAGCTGTTTTTT
CDR3aa: CAITRGQGAVGNTGELFF
len: 18
abundance: .
v_gene: TRBV12-3/TRBV12-4
d_gene: TRBD1
j_gene: TRBJ2-2

CDR3nt: TGTGCCTCCCAGGGGGGCGGCACCGGGGAGCTGTTTTTT
CDR3aa: CASQGGGTGELFF
len: 13
abundance: few
v_gene: TRBV9
d_gene: .
j_gene: TRBJ2-2

CDR3nt: TGTGCCAGCAGCCGCCACACTAGCGGGGATACCTACGAGCAGTACTTC
CDR3aa: CASSRHTSGDTYEQYF
len: 16
abundance: many
v_gene: TRBV4-2
d_gene: TRBD2
j_gene: TRBJ2-7

CDR3nt: TGTGCCAGCAGCCGAATAGATAAACAGTTCTTC
CDR3aa: CASSRIDKQFF
len: 11
abundance: few
v_gene: TRBV14
d_gene: .
j_gene: TRBJ2-1

CDR3nt: TGCGCCAGCAGCCAAGATAGACTAGTGGAACCCCAGTACTTC
CDR3aa: CASSQDRLVEPQYF
len: 14
abundance: .
v_gene: TRBV4-3
d_gene: .
j_gene: TRBJ2-5

CDR3nt: TGTGCCAGCAGTTACTTCGGGGACGAGCAGTACTTC
CDR3aa: CASSYFGDEQYF
len: 12
abundance: few
v_gene: TRBV27
d_gene: .
j_gene: TRBJ2-7

CDR3nt: TGTGCCAGCAGCTTAGTCCGGAGACCTACTTGGGAGCAGTACTTC
CDR3aa: CASSLVRRPTWEQYF
len: 15
abundance: many
v_gene: TRBV7-9
d_gene: .
j_gene: TRBJ2-7

CDR3nt: TGTGCCAGCAGTTCGTCGGGCGAACTAAATGAAAAACTGTTTTTT
CDR3aa: CASSSSGELNEKLFF
len: 15
abundance: .
v_gene: TRBV12-3/TRBV12-4
d_gene: .
j_gene: TRBJ1-4

CDR3nt: TGTGCCAGCAGTGAAGCGCTTCTGGGGTCTAACACCGGGGAGCTGTTTTTT
CDR3aa: CASSEALLGSNTGELFF
len: 17
abundance: .
v_gene: TRBV2
d_gene: .
j_gene: TRBJ2-2

CDR3nt: TGTGCCAGCAGCGCCTCGCCGGGGCAGCCCCAGCATTTT
CDR3aa: CASSASPGQPQHF
len: 13
abundance: few
v_gene: TRBV9
d_gene: .
j_gene: TRBJ1-5

CDR3nt: TGCAGTGCCATCCCCCGCCGGACGCCGACAACTAGCGGGGAATTCCAAGAGACCCAGTACTTC
CDR3aa: CSAIPRRTPTTSGEFQETQYF
len: 21
abundance: .
v_gene: TRBV20-1
d_gene: TRBD2
j_gene: TRBJ2-5

CDR3nt: TGCGCCAGCAGCCAGGAAATGGGACTAGCGGGAGAATCCTACGAGCAGTACTTC
CDR3aa: CASSQEMGLAGESYEQYF
len: 18
abundance: many
v_gene: TRBV4-3
d_gene: TRBD2
j_gene: TRBJ2-7

CDR3nt: TGTGCCAGCAGTTCCTGGGACAGCTTCTACGAGCAGTACTTC
CDR3aa: CASSSWDSFYEQYF
len: 14
abundance: .
v_gene: TRBV12-3/TRBV12-4
d_gene: TRBD1
j_gene: TRBJ2-7

CDR3nt: TGCGCCAGCAGCCAGGTACCGGGACAGGCCCTCTCCTACAATGAGCAGTTCTTC
CDR3aa: CASSQVPGQALSYNEQFF
len: 18
abundance: many
v_gene: TRBV4-1
d_gene: TRBD1
j_gene: TRBJ2-1

CDR3nt: TGTGCCAGCAGTGAAACGGGGGGCACTGGGGCCAACGTCCTGACTTTC
CDR3aa: CASSETGGTGANVLTF
len: 16
abundance: many
v_gene: TRBV2
d_gene: .
j_gene: TRBJ2-6

CDR3nt: TGTGCCAGCAGCCCGGGGACTAGCGGGGGCCCCTACGAGCAGTACTTC
CDR3aa: CASSPGTSGGPYEQYF
len: 16
abundance: .
v_gene: TRBV7-6
d_gene: TRBD2
j_gene: TRBJ2-7

CDR3nt: TGCGCCAGCAGCCAGGTTCCCGGGACCGAGAACTACAATGAGCAGTTCTTC
CDR3aa: CASSQVPGTENYNEQFF
len: 17
abundance: .
v_gene: TRBV4-3
d_gene: .
j_gene: TRBJ2-1

CDR3nt: TGTGCCAGCAGTTCTAGCGGCTACGAGCAGTACTTC
CDR3aa: CASSSSGYEQYF
len: 12
abundance: many
v_gene: TRBV27
d_gene: TRBD2
j_gene: TRBJ2-7

CDR3nt: TGCAGTGCTAACCAAGAGACCCAGTACTTC
CDR3aa: CSANQETQYF
len: 10
abundance: .
v_gene: TRBV20-1
d_gene: .
j_gene: TRBJ2-5

CDR3nt: TGCGCCAGCAGCCAGAACAGGGAAACCTACGAGCAGTACTTC
CDR3aa: CASSQNRETYEQYF
len: 14
abundance: few
v_gene: TRBV4-1
d_gene: .
j_gene: TRBJ2-7

CDR3nt: TGTGCCAGCAGCTTAGATGCGGGGCCCTACGAGCAGTACTTC
CDR3aa: CASSLDAGPYEQYF
len: 14
abundance: .
v_gene: TRBV7-2
d_gene: .
j_gene: TRBJ2-7

CDR3nt: TGTGCCATCAGACTAGCGGGAGCAGATACGCAGTATTTT
CDR3aa: CAIRLAGADTQYF
len: 13
abundance: few
v_gene: TRBV10-3
d_gene: TRBD2
j_gene: TRBJ2-3

CDR3nt: TGTGCCAGCAGTTATTCGACCGACCTTAGGACTAGCGGGCAAGAGGACCAGTACTTC
CDR3aa: CASSYSTDLRTSGQEDQYF
len: 19
abundance: few
v_gene: TRBV6-9
d_gene: TRBD2
j_gene: TRBJ2-5

CDR3nt: TGTGCCAGCAGCTTCGGGAGTACAACCTACGAGCAGTACTTC
CDR3aa: CASSFGSTTYEQYF
len: 14
abundance: few
v_gene: TRBV7-9
d_gene: .
j_gene: TRBJ2-7

CDR3nt: TGTGCCAGCAGCTACACTCTGGACGGTCCGGCCTACAATGAGCAGTTCTTC
CDR3aa: CASSYTLDGPAYNEQFF
len: 17
abundance: many
v_gene: TRBV12-3/TRBV12-4
d_gene: .
j_gene: TRBJ2-1